These 8 T cell receptor beta chains were sequenced from one sample in a study of T-cell memory formation after mild COVID-19. TCRdb reprocessed the 5' RACE reads via MiXCR and lists one record per CDR3 protein. The data show a few hundred thousand distinct CDR3 sequences, approximately 9% seen once. Sequenced: PBMCs or a T cell subset sorted from them (not recorded which). The origin of the receptors is a man younger than 35 who had mild COVID-19 (a few samples of this study predate the infection). Cell type and time point are not known.

The rearrangement uses TRBV6-5 and TRBJ1-4; D remains unclear. Germline loops: CDR1 MNHEY, CDR2 SVGAGI. The CDR3 is 14 residues long. The V and J ends lost 6 bases and 5 bases respectively, with 13 bases between them. CDR3 nucleotide sequence: TGTGCCAGCAGACTAAGAGGGAGAAATGAAAAACTGTTTTTT. Residues: CASRLRGRNEKLFF.

This clonotype showed up just a few times. This sequence joins TRBV30 and TRBJ2-5, with 7 positions matching TRBD2. Germline V lookup: CDR1 GTSNPN, CDR2 SVGIG (reference sequence). V dropped 0 bases and J dropped 7; count of bases not matched to a gene: 11. CDR3 length: 15 amino acids. CDR3 loop: CAWSVPKIAGWTQYF. The CDR3 bases are TGTGCCTGGAGTGTACCGAAGATAGCGGGTTGGACCCAGTACTTC.

This clonotype was seen a few times. The chain carries TRBV23-1 and TRBJ2-7; 12 bases fit TRBD1. TRBV23-1 is an open reading frame whose function is uncertain. The CDR3 spans 14 residues. Trimming took 8 bases from V and 9 from J; bases not matched to a gene: 11. CDR3 in DNA: TGCGCCAGCCCACCGGGACAGGGGGCTTTTGGGCAGTACGTC. Translating gives CASPPGQGAFGQYV.

This clonotype turned up a few times. The chain has TRBV19 and TRBJ1-5; 7 bases agree with TRBD1. V lost 8 bases, J lost 4 bases, and 5 bases stayed unmatched. Germline assignment: CDR1 LNHDA and CDR2 SQIVND (reference sequence). This CDR3 has 13 residues. The CDR3 spells CASQRQGNQPQHF. In DNA form, the CDR3 reads TGTGCCAGTCAGCGACAGGGAAATCAGCCCCAGCATTTT.

This clonotype was found a few times. The J gene is TRBJ2-2, the V gene TRBV5-1; D is uncertain. The germline V and J ends were trimmed by 5 bases and 8 bases, with 13 bases remaining between them. CDR1 SGHRS and CDR2 YFSETQ come from the germline V gene. This CDR3 region has 13 residues. The CDR3 bases are TGCGCCAGCAGACCCAAACCGACGGGGGAGCTGTTTTTT. Its translation is CASRPKPTGELFF.

This chain links TRBV5-1 with TRBJ2-3, with TRBD1 matching 10 bases. Germline trimming cut 0 bases from V and 1 base from J; bases unmatched to any gene: 2. The CDR3 covers 16 residues. Germline CDR1 SGHRS, CDR2 YFSETQ. DNA of the CDR3: TGCGCCAGCAGCTTGGCCGGGACAGGGGGCACAGATACGCAGTATTTT. Translating it yields CASSLAGTGGTDTQYF.

V gene TRBV4-2 combines with J gene TRBJ2-1, with 14 bases fitting TRBD2. The CDR3 runs 18 residues. V gave up 1 base and J gave up 2 bases; unmatched junction bases: 4. Germline CDR1 LGHNA, CDR2 YNFKEQ. CDR3 nucleotides: TGTGCCAGCAGCCAAGGCGGACTAGCGGGGGGCGCCTACAATGAGCAGTTCTTC. Protein product: CASSQGGLAGGAYNEQFF.

This clonotype was observed a few times. V usage is TRBV18 and J usage is TRBJ1-1; D perhaps matches TRBD1 (6 bases). The CDR3 consists of 15 residues. Trimming left V 5 bases short and J 5 bases short, with 18 bases between. The germline gives CDR1 KGHSH, CDR2 LQKENI. DNA for the CDR3: TGTGCCAGCTCAGGGACCCGGGGGGCTGGAACTGAAGCTTTCTTT. Translation gives CASSGTRGAGTEAFF.